The TCR beta chain under discussion was sequenced for a study of PD-L1 blockade in urothelial cancer. Study-wide context: The patients had undergone anywhere from 0 to 3 prior chemotherapy regimens. Across blood samples, T cells had a median count of approximately 140,000. At 3 weeks (second dose) and 6 weeks after starting treatment, blood was analyzed.

The germline V gene has CDR1 SGHTS and CDR2 YDEGEE. This CDR3 has 18 amino acids. The V gene end was trimmed by 4 bases and the J gene end by 0 bases; junction bases not matched to a gene: 13. Time point described: peripheral blood 6 weeks after treatment start. Sequencing used immunoSEQ multiplex PCR; TCRdb keeps in-frame clones, though not all of them. Seen here are about 30,000 clones, about 89% observed once, and the top ten hold more than 6.5%. The rearrangement joins TRBV5-8 to TRBJ2-1; 7 nucleotides agree with TRBD2. The sequenced sample was PBMCs, obtained around atezolizumab (anti-PD-L1) treatment. The clonotype was recovered from a man older than 75 with urothelial cancer. The CDR3 protein is CASSQRAGDWSSYNEQFF. The CDR3 coding sequence is TGTGCCAGCAGCCAAAGGGCGGGGGACTGGAGCTCCTACAATGAGCAGTTCTTC.